The following is a T cell receptor beta chain sequence with its context. Its antigen remains undetermined. No base quality information exists; no much larger clone differs at one position. Taken from cysteine to phenylalanine, the CDR3 has 17 residues. Only CDR3 DNA remains: 51 bases, in frame from the first base. Trimming takes 3 bases off V and 2 bases off J; junction bases not matched to a gene: 9. The germline V gene encodes CDR1 SNHLY and CDR2 FYNNEI. The immunoSEQ Assay, a bias-controlled multiplex PCR, was used to amplify TCRbeta CDR3 regions from genomic DNA. In the authors' own workflow: Nucleated cell counts per sample were estimated from amplification of reference gene primers within the assay. To quantify the absolute abundance of each unique TCRbeta CDR3 rearrangement, sequence reads were collapsed and filtered. Productive Simpson clonality was computed per sample as the square root of Simpson's diversity index over productive rearrangements. TCRdb took over this immuneACCESS table, retaining in-frame rearrangements with V and J assigned. Such tables are incomplete; in checked studies, under half of the missing clones stem from an unresolved V gene, and the remainder is unexplained. V and J calls and clone size come straight from that table; D and trimming were deduced from the DNA. In this sample the table shows more than 25,000 clones, 80% to 90% of which occur a single time. The top ten clonotypes cover 25% to 30% of the sample.

This entry is derived from a study of blood T cell repertoires in COVID-19 (dated by TCRdb to about 2020). For context, the study as a whole: The collaborator samples originated in the United States, Italy and Spain and spanned the acute and convalescent phases of COVID-19. The prospective study material was composed of cDNA or gDNA derived from T cells, B-cell-depleted T cells, or PBMCs. Deeply sampled blood TCRbeta repertoires from subjects exposed to, actively infected with, or recovered from COVID-19 were included in the dataset. A freely available public database, intended as a resource for researchers studying the immune response to SARS-CoV-2, is where the repertoires were released. The samples were drawn from two sources: the first 160 participants of the ongoing ImmuneRACE study, and 1,200 or so subjects contributed by 6 global collaborators. Sample metadata almost always included a de-identified subject ID, COVID-19 status, age in years and sex. Where available, HLA class I and class II types were taken from metadata supplied by the sample provider and were not determined by assay-based typing. Overall study outcomes, separate from this receptor: How much clinical and demographic metadata was included differed by source and by participant, and the metadata was provided uncurated.

One collaborating source in Seattle enrolled patients while the patients were actively infected and followed the patients over time throughout the course of disease. The collaborating institutions used their own protocols to collect whole blood in K2EDTA tubes. For TCRbeta analysis, collaborators shipped samples as frozen whole blood, isolated PBMCs, or DNA extracted from either of those sample types. The source is a woman of 80 years or more with COVID-19, enrolled during active disease. The chain was built from TRBV2 and TRBJ1-3, with 8 junctional bases fitting TRBD1. Input material: peripheral blood. The encoded CDR3 is CASSDSGGALPGNTIYF. The nucleotide sequence is TGTGCCAGCAGTGATTCAGGGGGCGCGCTTCCTGGAAACACCATATATTTT.